This T cell receptor beta chain was obtained from a study of T-cell reconstitution after alpha-beta-depleted transplantation in children. The CDR3 is made up of 15 amino acids. With V trimmed by 6 bases and J by 6 bases, 14 bases remained unmatched. CDR1 is SQVTM, CDR2 ANQGSEA, per germline. This clonotype was picked up many times. As it was prepared, the TCRbeta library received unique molecular identifiers. Each CDR3 protein gets one entry after TCRdb re-called the PCR reads with MiXCR. The sample shows around 960,000 distinct CDR3 sequences, around 30% of them seen only once. The sample consisted of PBMCs, mostly from graft donor cells, taken 360 days after TCRalphabeta/CD19-depleted stem cell transplant. This TCR was sampled from a boy in the first two years of life who had a stem cell transplant for SCID, so the T cells may come from the graft donor. The chain recombines TRBV29-1 with TRBJ2-1; 7 bases align to TRBD2. The CDR3 DNA reads TGCAGCGTCCCCACTGGGGGGGAGGTGGGCAATGAGCAGTTCTTC. Amino acids: CSVPTGGEVGNEQFF.